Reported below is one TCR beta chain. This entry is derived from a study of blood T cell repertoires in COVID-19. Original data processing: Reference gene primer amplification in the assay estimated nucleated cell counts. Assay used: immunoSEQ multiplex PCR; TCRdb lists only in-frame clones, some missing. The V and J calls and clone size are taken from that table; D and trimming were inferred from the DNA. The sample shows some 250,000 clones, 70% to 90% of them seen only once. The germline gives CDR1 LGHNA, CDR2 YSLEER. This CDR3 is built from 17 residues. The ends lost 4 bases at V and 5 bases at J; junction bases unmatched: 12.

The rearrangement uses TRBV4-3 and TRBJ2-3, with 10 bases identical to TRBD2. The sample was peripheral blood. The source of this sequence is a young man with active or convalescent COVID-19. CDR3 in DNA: TGCGCCAGCAGCCCCCTAGAAGCGGGGGGGCCCGGAGATACGCAGTATTTT. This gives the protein CASSPLEAGGPGDTQYF.